The next 8 T cell receptor beta chains were all read from a single sample in a study of blood T cell repertoires in COVID-19. This table comes from immunoSEQ multiplex PCR, and its TCRdb copy is limited to in-frame clones, with some not included. The table shows about 15,000 clones, with 70% to 90% occurring only once. Input material: peripheral blood. The receptors originated from a human donor with active COVID-19. The donor label of this sample is uncertain.

This chain joins TRBV25-1 and TRBJ1-4; D gene unclear. V lost 5 bases and J lost 0, with 13 bases in between. This CDR3 comprises 16 residues. Germline V lookup: CDR1 MGHDK, CDR2 SYGVNS. CDR3 in DNA: TGTGCCAGCAGTTTCCCCCGGGGAACAACTAATGAAAAACTGTTTTTT. It codes for CASSFPRGTTNEKLFF.

This clone has just a few counts. The rearrangement links TRBV28 to TRBJ1-2; 9 nucleotides match TRBD1. The V gene's germline CDR1 is MDHEN and CDR2 SYDVKM. Unmatched junction bases numbered 1, after V lost 3 bases and J lost 5 bases. This CDR3 comprises 13 residues. DNA for the CDR3: TGTGCCAGCAGTTTGGGACAGGGATATGGCTACACCTTC. Protein: CASSLGQGYGYTF.

The chain couples TRBV29-1 to TRBJ1-1; perhaps TRBD1 as D (6 bases). CDR3 length equals 13 residues. From germline, CDR1 is SQVTM and CDR2 ANQGSEA. V gave up 5 bases and J gave up 0 bases, with 10 bases separating them. CDR3 coding DNA: TGCAGCGTTCGAACAGGGTTGAACACTGAAGCTTTCTTT. It yields the protein CSVRTGLNTEAFF.

The rearrangement uses TRBV5-1 and TRBJ2-2, with a possible D match to TRBD1 (6 bases). The CDR3 covers 18 residues. V was clipped by 4 bases and J by 2 bases, with 21 bases between them. The germline V gene has CDR1 SGHRS and CDR2 YFSETQ. As DNA, the CDR3 is TGCGCCAGCAGCCCCTATTCAATAAAGGACAGAAACACCGGGGAGCTGTTTTTT. Translation gives CASSPYSIKDRNTGELFF. Using reference TRBV5-1 and TRBJ2-2 for the parts outside the CDR3, the full variable domain is KAGVTQTPRYLIKTRGQQVTLSCSPISGHRSVSWYQQTPGQGLQFLFEYFSETQRNKGNFPGRFSGRQFSNSRSEMNVSTLELGDSALYLCASSPYSIKDRNTGELFFGEGSRLTVL.

CDR3 region: CASSRTTGYASNSPLHF. The CDR3 DNA sequence: TGTGCCAGCAGCCGAACCACAGGGTACGCTTCTAATTCACCCCTCCACTTT. The V call is TRBV9, the J call TRBJ1-6; a possible D gene is TRBD1 (6 bases). The CDR3 loop spans 17 amino acids. V shed 4 bases and J shed 6 bases, with 20 bases lying between them. Germline V gene lookup returns CDR1 SGDLS and CDR2 YYNGEE.

This chain uses TRBV12-3 or TRBV12-4 with TRBJ1-5; D unclear. The CDR3 contains 12 residues. The V and J ends lost 7 bases and 1 base respectively, with 5 bases between them. In DNA, the CDR3 is TGTGCCAGCAAAGAGAGCAATCAGCCCCAGCATTTT. Its translation is CASKESNQPQHF.

V and J are TRBV5-1 and TRBJ2-7; D possibly corresponds to TRBD1 (6 bases). The germline gives CDR1 SGHRS, CDR2 YFSETQ. The CDR3 is 15 amino acids. V was shortened by 4 bases and J by 2 bases, with 16 bases between the two germline ends. This CDR3 is CASSLRQDQPYEQYF. The DNA for the CDR3 is TGCGCCAGCAGCCTTAGACAGGATCAACCCTACGAGCAGTACTTC.

The gene calls are TRBV18 and TRBJ2-2; TRBD1 matches 9 bases. The V and J ends lost 3 bases and 4 bases, in that order; junction bases with no gene match: 6. Looked up from germline, CDR1 is KGHSH and CDR2 is LQKENI. The CDR3 loop spans 16 amino acids. The CDR3 nucleotides read TGTGCCAGCTCACCTAGCCGGGACAGGGTCACCGGGGAGCTGTTTTTT. Its translation is CASSPSRDRVTGELFF.